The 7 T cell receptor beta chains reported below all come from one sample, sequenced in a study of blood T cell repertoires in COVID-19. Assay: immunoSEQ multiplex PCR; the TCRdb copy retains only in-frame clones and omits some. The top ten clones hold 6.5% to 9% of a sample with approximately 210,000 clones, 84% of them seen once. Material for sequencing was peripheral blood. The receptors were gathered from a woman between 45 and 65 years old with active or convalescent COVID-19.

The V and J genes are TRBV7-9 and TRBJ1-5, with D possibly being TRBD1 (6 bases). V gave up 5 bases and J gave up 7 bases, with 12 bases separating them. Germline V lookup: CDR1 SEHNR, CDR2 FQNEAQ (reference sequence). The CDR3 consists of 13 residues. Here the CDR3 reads CASSLGRGQPQHF. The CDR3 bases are TGTGCCAGCAGCCTCGGGAGGGGGCAGCCCCAGCATTTT.

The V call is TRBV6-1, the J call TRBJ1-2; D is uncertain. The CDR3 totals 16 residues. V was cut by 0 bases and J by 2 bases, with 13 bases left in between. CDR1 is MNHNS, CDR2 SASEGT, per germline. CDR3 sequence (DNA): TGTGCCAGCAGTGAAGCGGTCAGGACTCGAAACTATGGCTACACCTTC. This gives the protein CASSEAVRTRNYGYTF.

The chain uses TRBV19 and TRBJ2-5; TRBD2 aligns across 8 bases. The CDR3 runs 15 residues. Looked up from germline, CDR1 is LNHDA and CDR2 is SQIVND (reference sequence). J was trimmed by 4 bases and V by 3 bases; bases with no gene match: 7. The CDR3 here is CASSIGRGARETQYF. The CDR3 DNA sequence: TGTGCCAGTAGTATCGGGCGGGGGGCTCGAGAGACCCAGTACTTC. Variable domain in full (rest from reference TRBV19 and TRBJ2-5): DGGITQSPKYLFRKEGQNVTLSCEQNLNHDAMYWYRQDPGQGLRLIYYSQIVNDFQKGDIAEGYSVSREKKESFPLTVTSAQKNPTAFYLCASSIGRGARETQYFGPGTRLLVL.

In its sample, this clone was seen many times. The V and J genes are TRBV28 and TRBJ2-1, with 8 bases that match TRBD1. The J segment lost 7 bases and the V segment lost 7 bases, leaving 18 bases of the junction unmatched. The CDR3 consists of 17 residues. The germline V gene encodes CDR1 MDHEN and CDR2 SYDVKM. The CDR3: CASNAGQGANRFNEQFF. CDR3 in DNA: TGTGCCAGCAACGCTGGACAGGGTGCCAATCGCTTTAATGAGCAGTTCTTC.

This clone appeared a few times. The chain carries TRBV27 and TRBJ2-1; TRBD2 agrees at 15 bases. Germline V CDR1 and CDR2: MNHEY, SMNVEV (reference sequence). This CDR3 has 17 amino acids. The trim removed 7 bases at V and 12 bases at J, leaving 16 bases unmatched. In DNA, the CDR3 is TGTGCCAGCACCGTGAGGACTAGCGGGGGGGGTATGTTAGGGCAGTTCTTC. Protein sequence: CASTVRTSGGGMLGQFF.

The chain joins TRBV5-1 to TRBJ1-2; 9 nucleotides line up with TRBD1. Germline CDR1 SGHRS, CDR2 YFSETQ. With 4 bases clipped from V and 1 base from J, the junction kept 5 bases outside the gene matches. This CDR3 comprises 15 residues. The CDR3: CASSPRTGVNYGYTF. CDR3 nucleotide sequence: TGCGCCAGCAGCCCGAGGACAGGGGTTAACTATGGCTACACCTTC.

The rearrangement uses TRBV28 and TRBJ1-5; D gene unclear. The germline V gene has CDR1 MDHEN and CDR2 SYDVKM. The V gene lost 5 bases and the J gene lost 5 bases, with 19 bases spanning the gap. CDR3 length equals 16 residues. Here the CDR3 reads CASSPLVGGSDQPQHF. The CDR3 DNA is TGTGCCAGCAGTCCTCTCGTCGGCGGAAGTGATCAGCCCCAGCATTTT. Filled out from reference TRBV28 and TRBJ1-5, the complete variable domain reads DVKVTQSSRYLVKRTGEKVFLECVQDMDHENMFWYRQDPGLGLRLIYFSYDVKMKEKGDIPEGYSVSREKKERFSLILESASTNQTSMYLCASSPLVGGSDQPQHFGDGTRLSIL.